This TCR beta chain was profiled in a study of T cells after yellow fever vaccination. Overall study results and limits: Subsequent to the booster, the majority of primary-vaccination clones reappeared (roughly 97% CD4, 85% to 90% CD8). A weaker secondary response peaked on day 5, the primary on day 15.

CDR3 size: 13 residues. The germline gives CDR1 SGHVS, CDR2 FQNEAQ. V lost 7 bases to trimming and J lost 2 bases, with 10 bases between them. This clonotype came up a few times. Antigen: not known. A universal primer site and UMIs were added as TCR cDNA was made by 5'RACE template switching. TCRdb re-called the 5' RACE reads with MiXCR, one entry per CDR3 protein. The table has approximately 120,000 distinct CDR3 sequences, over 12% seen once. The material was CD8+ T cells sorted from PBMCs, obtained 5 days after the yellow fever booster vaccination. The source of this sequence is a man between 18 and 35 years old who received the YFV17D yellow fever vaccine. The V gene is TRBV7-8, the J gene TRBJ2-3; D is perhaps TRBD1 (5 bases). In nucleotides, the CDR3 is TGTGCCAGCAAAGGGGCACACACAGATACGCAGTATTTT. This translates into CASKGAHTDTQYF.